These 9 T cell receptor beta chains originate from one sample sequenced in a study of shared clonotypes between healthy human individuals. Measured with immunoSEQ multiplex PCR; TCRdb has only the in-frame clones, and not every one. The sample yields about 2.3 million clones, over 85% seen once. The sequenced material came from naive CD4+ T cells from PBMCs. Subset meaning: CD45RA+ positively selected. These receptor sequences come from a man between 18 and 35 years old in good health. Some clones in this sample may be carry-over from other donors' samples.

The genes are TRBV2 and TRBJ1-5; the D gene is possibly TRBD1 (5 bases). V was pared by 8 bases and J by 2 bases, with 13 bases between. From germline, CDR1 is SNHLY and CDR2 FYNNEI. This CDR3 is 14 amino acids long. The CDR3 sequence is CASRQGRGNQPQHF. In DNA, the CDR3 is TGTGCCAGCCGGCAGGGAAGGGGCAATCAGCCCCAGCATTTT.

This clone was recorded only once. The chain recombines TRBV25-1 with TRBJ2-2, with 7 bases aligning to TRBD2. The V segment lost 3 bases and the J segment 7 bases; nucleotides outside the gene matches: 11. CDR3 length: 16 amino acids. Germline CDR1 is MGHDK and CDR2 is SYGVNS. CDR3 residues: CASSDSWTRLGGELFF. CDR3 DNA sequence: TGTGCCAGCAGTGATTCCTGGACTAGGCTGGGCGGGGAGCTGTTTTTT.

The CDR3 here is CASSDPVQGATGELFF. The CDR3 DNA reads TGTGCCAGCAGTGATCCCGTTCAGGGGGCGACCGGGGAGCTGTTTTTT. The V and J genes are TRBV25-1 and TRBJ2-2, with 8 bases that match TRBD1. This CDR3 is built from 16 residues. In germline, CDR1 is MGHDK, CDR2 SYGVNS. V gave up 3 bases and J gave up 5 bases; unmatched junction bases: 8.

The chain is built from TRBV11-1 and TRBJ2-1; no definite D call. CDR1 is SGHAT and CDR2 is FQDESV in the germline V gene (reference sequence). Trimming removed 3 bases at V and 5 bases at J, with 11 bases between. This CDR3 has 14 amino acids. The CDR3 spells CASSFSPGNNEQFF. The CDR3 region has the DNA TGTGCCAGCAGCTTCAGTCCAGGAAACAATGAGCAGTTCTTC.

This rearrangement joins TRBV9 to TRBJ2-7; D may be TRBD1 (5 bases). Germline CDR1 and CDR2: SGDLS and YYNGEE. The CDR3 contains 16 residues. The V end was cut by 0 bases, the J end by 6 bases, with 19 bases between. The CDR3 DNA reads TGTGCCAGCAGCGTAGGAGGACGACAGATCCTCGGCGAGCAGTACTTC. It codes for CASSVGGRQILGEQYF.

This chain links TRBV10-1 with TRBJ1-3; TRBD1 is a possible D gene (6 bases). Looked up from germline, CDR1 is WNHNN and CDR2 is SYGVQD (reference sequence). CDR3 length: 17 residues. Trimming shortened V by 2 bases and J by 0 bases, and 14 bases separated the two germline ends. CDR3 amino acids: CASSEGDRPSSGNTIYF. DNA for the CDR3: TGCGCCAGCAGTGAGGGCGACAGGCCCAGCTCTGGAAACACCATATATTTT.

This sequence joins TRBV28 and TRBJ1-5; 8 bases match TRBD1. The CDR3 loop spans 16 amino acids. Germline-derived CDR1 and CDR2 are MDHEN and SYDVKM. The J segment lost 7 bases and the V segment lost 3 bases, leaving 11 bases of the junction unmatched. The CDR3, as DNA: TGTGCCAGCAGTTTTCAGCAGGGGGCGGCTTGGCAGCCCCAGCATTTT. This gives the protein CASSFQQGAAWQPQHF.

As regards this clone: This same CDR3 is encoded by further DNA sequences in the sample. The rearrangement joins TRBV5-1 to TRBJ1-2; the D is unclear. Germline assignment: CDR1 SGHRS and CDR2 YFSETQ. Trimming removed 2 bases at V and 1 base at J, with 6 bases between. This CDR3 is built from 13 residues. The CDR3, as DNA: TGCGCCAGCAGCTTCGACGGTAACTATGGCTACACCTTC. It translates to CASSFDGNYGYTF.

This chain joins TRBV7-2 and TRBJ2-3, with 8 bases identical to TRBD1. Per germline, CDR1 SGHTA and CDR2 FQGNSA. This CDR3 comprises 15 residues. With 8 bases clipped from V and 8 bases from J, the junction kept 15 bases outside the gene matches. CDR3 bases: TGTGCCAGCGCGACAGGGGCCCCCCAAGGGGGTACGCAGTATTTT. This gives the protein CASATGAPQGGTQYF.